What follows are 19 T cell receptor beta chains derived from one specimen sequenced in a study of long-term antiretroviral therapy in people with HIV. Samples were assayed with immunoSEQ v3.0 at survey level. The repertoire was sequenced with immunoSEQ multiplex PCR; TCRdb's copy has only in-frame clones and lacks some. This table has tens of thousands of clones, around three quarters appearing once. Sequencing used unsorted PBMCs, obtained 1.1 years before starting antiretroviral therapy. The receptors derive from a middle-aged woman with HIV.

This chain uses TRBV5-4 with TRBJ2-5, with a weak D call TRBD1 (7 bases). The V end was cut by 3 bases, the J end by 1 base, with 13 bases between. The CDR3 length is 15 residues. CDR1 is SGHNT and CDR2 is YYREEE in the germline V gene (reference sequence). CDR3 residues: CASSYQGGSQETQYF. The CDR3 DNA reads TGTGCCAGCAGCTATCAGGGGGGATCCCAAGAGACCCAGTACTTC.

The chain's CDR3 is CASSHPPGSTEAFF. The DNA of the CDR3 is TGCGCCAGCAGCCACCCCCCCGGGAGCACTGAAGCTTTCTTT. The rearrangement joins TRBV5-1 to TRBJ1-1; D not certain. V dropped 4 bases and J dropped 4 bases, with 14 bases sitting between them. Germline values: CDR1 SGHRS, CDR2 YFSETQ. This CDR3 is 14 amino acids long.

CDR3 loop: CASSYPQGSSNQPQHF. CDR3 in DNA: TGTGCCAGCAGTTACCCACAGGGAAGCAGCAATCAGCCCCAGCATTTT. The chain recombines TRBV6-6 with TRBJ1-5, with D perhaps TRBD1 (6 bases). This CDR3 comprises 16 residues. Germline V gene data show CDR1 as MNHNY and CDR2 as SVGAGI (reference sequence). Trimming took 2 bases from V and 1 from J, leaving 12 bases between them.

The V gene is TRBV5-6, the J gene TRBJ2-5; the D is unclear. This CDR3 contains 12 residues. CDR1 and CDR2 (germline): SGHDT, YYEEEE. Trimming took 3 bases from V and 6 from J, leaving 9 bases between them. The CDR3 reads CASSSGVKTQYF. The CDR3 region has the DNA TGTGCCAGCAGCTCAGGCGTGAAGACCCAGTACTTC.

The J gene is TRBJ2-5, the V gene TRBV4-1, with no clear D. This CDR3 is 13 amino acids long. Germline lookup yields CDR1 MGHRA and CDR2 YSYEKL. The V and J ends lost 6 bases and 0 bases respectively, with 8 bases between them. This CDR3 is CASRDFNQETQYF. CDR3 DNA: TGCGCCAGCAGAGACTTCAACCAAGAGACCCAGTACTTC.

On this clone itself: One end of the junction is discordant with germline, which a read error may explain. This sequence joins TRBV5-6 and TRBJ1-2; TRBD1 might be the D (6 bases). The germline V gene encodes CDR1 SGHDT and CDR2 YYEEEE. This CDR3 is built from 17 residues. DNA of the CDR3: TGTGCCAGCAGCCCTCCCCTGGGGGGGGCGATCTTATATGGCTGCACCTTC. This sequence encodes CASSPPLGGAILYGCTF.

J is TRBJ1-1 and V is TRBV27; D is unresolved. V was cut by 5 bases and J by 3 bases, with 19 bases left in between. The CDR3 is made up of 16 amino acids. Germline CDR1 MNHEY, CDR2 SMNVEV (reference sequence). CDR3 sequence: CASSMYSGLGDTEAFF. CDR3 bases: TGTGCCAGCAGTATGTATTCGGGCCTTGGGGACACTGAAGCTTTCTTT.

In its sample, this clone was seen once. This chain connects TRBV6-1 to TRBJ1-2; TRBD1 is a possible D gene (5 bases). CDR1 and CDR2 from the germline V gene are MNHNS and SASEGT. This CDR3 comprises 14 residues. Trimming pared 0 bases from V and 8 bases from J, leaving 13 bases between. The CDR3 protein is CASSEAPGKGGYTF. DNA of the CDR3: TGTGCCAGCAGTGAAGCTCCAGGGAAAGGCGGCTACACCTTC.

This clone was recorded once. The gene calls are TRBV11-2 and TRBJ2-1; 7 positions agree with TRBD2. The CDR3 length is 13 residues. The germline V gene encodes CDR1 SGHAT and CDR2 FQNNGV. Trimming took 5 bases from V and 12 from J; bases not matched to a gene: 10. CDR3 bases: TGTGCCAGCAGCCCTACCCGGGCGGGAGCGCAGTTCTTC. Its protein is CASSPTRAGAQFF.

The chain is built from TRBV6-5 and TRBJ2-7; D is possibly TRBD1 (7 bases). The CDR3 extends over 14 amino acids. Trimming took off 0 bases at V and 3 bases at J, with 9 bases between the two ends. Germline CDR1 MNHEY, CDR2 SVGAGI. CDR3 region: CASSYSRGDYEQYF. As DNA, the CDR3 is TGTGCCAGCAGTTACTCCAGGGGGGACTACGAGCAGTACTTC.

The chain employs TRBV20-1 and TRBJ1-1, with D hard to call. This CDR3 spans 10 amino acids. Germline CDR1 and CDR2: DFQATT and SNEGSKA (reference sequence). Trimming took 0 bases from V and 7 from J, leaving 3 bases between them. The CDR3 sequence: CSARDSEAFF. The CDR3, as DNA: TGCAGTGCTAGAGATAGTGAAGCTTTCTTT.

The chain has TRBV19 and TRBJ1-1; TRBD1 might be the D (5 bases). Germline loops: CDR1 LNHDA, CDR2 SQIVND (reference sequence). The germline V and J ends were trimmed by 6 bases and 5 bases, with 19 bases remaining between them. This CDR3 contains 15 residues. CDR3: CASREGTRGETEAFF. The DNA of the CDR3 is TGTGCCAGTAGAGAGGGGACTCGGGGGGAAACTGAAGCTTTCTTT.

The CDR3 DNA follows: TGTGCCAGCCTAACAGGGGGCCGGACTGAAGCTTTCTTT. As protein: CASLTGGRTEAFF. The chain has TRBV6-5 and TRBJ1-1; 9 bases are a match to TRBD1. This CDR3 spans 13 amino acids. After removal of 8 bases from V and 5 bases from J, the junction contained 6 bases not matched to a gene. Germline values: CDR1 MNHEY, CDR2 SVGAGI.

This clone was observed once. V and J are TRBV11-3 and TRBJ2-2; a possible D gene is TRBD2 (6 bases). This CDR3 has 14 residues. Trimming pared 3 bases from V and 10 bases from J, leaving 15 bases between. The V gene's germline CDR1 is SGHNT and CDR2 YENEEA. This chain's CDR3 is CASSFFGGGSELFF. The CDR3 DNA follows: TGTGCCAGCAGCTTCTTTGGGGGAGGTTCGGAGCTGTTTTTT.

This rearrangement joins TRBV7-9 to TRBJ1-2; tentatively, D is TRBD1 (5 bases). The V and J ends lost 5 bases and 4 bases respectively, with 8 bases between them. Germline assignment: CDR1 SEHNR and CDR2 FQNEAQ (reference sequence). The CDR3 consists of 12 residues. CDR3: CASSLDIYGYTF. CDR3 in DNA: TGTGCCAGCAGCCTGGACATCTATGGCTACACCTTC.

V gene TRBV19 combines with J gene TRBJ2-7; weak D call: TRBD1 (7 bases). Trimming pared 3 bases from V and 2 bases from J, leaving 14 bases between. Germline V gene sequence: CDR1 LNHDA, CDR2 SQIVND (reference sequence). CDR3 length: 15 amino acids. CDR3 protein: CASSISRGAPYEQYF. The CDR3 DNA reads as TGTGCCAGTAGTATTTCCAGGGGGGCACCCTACGAGCAGTACTTC. Full variable domain (rest looked up from reference TRBV19 and TRBJ2-7): DGGITQSPKYLFRKEGQNVTLSCEQNLNHDAMYWYRQDPGQGLRLIYYSQIVNDFQKGDIAEGYSVSREKKESFPLTVTSAQKNPTAFYLCASSISRGAPYEQYFGPGTRLTVT.

The chain has TRBV2 and TRBJ2-2; the D is unclear. Trimming removed 6 bases from V and 6 bases from J, with 8 bases in between. The CDR3 has 12 amino acids. Germline V gene data show CDR1 as SNHLY and CDR2 as FYNNEI. The DNA of the CDR3 is TGTGCCAGCAGGGTACAAGCCGGGGAGCTGTTTTTT. This translates into CASRVQAGELFF.

This clone has just one count. This chain uses TRBV6-6 with TRBJ1-6; TRBD1 matches at 9 bases. Germline V CDR1 and CDR2: MNHNY, SVGAGI (reference sequence). The CDR3 length is 15 residues. V lost 5 bases and J lost 5; bases outside the gene matches: 4. The CDR3 loop reads CASSTTGGDNSPLHF. The CDR3 DNA follows: TGTGCCAGCAGTACGACAGGGGGAGATAATTCACCCCTCCACTTT.

The chain employs TRBV28 and TRBJ2-7, with D maybe TRBD1 (7 bases). V lost 7 bases and J lost 2, with 27 bases in between. The germline CDR1 and CDR2 sequences are MDHEN and SYDVKM. The CDR3 runs 18 residues. This chain's CDR3 is CASTVRGTVWESTYEQYF. For the CDR3, the DNA is TGTGCCAGCACCGTCCGCGGGACAGTGTGGGAGTCGACCTACGAGCAGTACTTC.